The 21 T cell receptor beta chains given below trace back to one sample, sequenced in a study of T-cell memory formation after mild COVID-19. TCRdb processed the 5' RACE reads anew with MiXCR; each CDR3 protein has one entry. The repertoire holds around 410,000 distinct CDR3 sequences, with about 22% as singletons. The sequenced sample consisted of PBMCs or a T cell subset sorted from them (not recorded which). These receptors all come from an adult woman who had mild COVID-19 (a few samples of this study predate the infection). Cell type and time point are not known.

V is TRBV29-1 and J is TRBJ1-3; no clear D. The CDR3 runs to 14 residues. Germline CDR1 SQVTM, CDR2 ANQGSEA. V was pared by 6 bases and J by 0 bases, with 12 bases between. This CDR3 reads CSVAKRGSGNTIYF. The DNA of the CDR3 is TGCAGCGTCGCGAAACGGGGCTCTGGAAACACCATATATTTT.

This chain links TRBV3-1 with TRBJ1-1, with D maybe TRBD1 (5 bases). V gave up 2 bases and J gave up 3 bases, with 10 bases separating them. The CDR3 runs 14 residues. The germline V gene has CDR1 LGHDT and CDR2 YNNKEL (reference sequence). CDR3 in DNA: TGTGCCAGCAGCCAACGGACATCCTACACTGAAGCTTTCTTT. Encoded protein: CASSQRTSYTEAFF.

The chain joins TRBV9 to TRBJ2-1; tentative D call: TRBD2 (6 bases). Trimming pared 3 bases from V and 0 bases from J, leaving 10 bases between. The CDR3 sequence is 15 residues long. Germline V gene sequence: CDR1 SGDLS, CDR2 YYNGEE. The CDR3 nucleotides read TGTGCCAGCAGCGACCGGACTACCTCCTACAATGAGCAGTTCTTC. Amino acids: CASSDRTTSYNEQFF.

This clonotype has only a few counts. The V and J genes are TRBV5-6 and TRBJ1-2; D ambiguous. This CDR3 comprises 12 residues. CDR1 is SGHDT and CDR2 is YYEEEE in the germline V gene. Trimming pared 4 bases from V and 0 bases from J, leaving 4 bases between. CDR3 sequence (DNA): TGTGCCAGCAGCGACCCTAACTATGGCTACACCTTC. Translated, it gives CASSDPNYGYTF.

This clonotype has more than one count but fewer than ten. The V gene is TRBV29-1, the J gene TRBJ1-1; TRBD1 matches 7 bases. Germline CDR1 is SQVTM and CDR2 is ANQGSEA. This CDR3 has 13 amino acids. V dropped 4 bases and J dropped 5; count of bases not matched to a gene: 7. The CDR3 DNA is TGCAGCGTTGGTGCAGACAGGGTGACTGAAGCTTTCTTT. Amino acids: CSVGADRVTEAFF.

Turning to this clonotype: The germline gene is not matched at one end of the junction; a read error may be the cause. The rearrangement joins TRBV7-6 to TRBJ2-3; 9 bases are shared with TRBD2. The germline CDR1 and CDR2 sequences are SGHVS and FNYEAQ. This CDR3 spans 16 amino acids. The CDR3 DNA follows: TGTGCCAGCAGCGCCTGGACTAGCGCGCGCACAGTTACGCAGTATTTT. It codes for CASSAWTSARTVTQYF.

This clonotype came up a few times. The genes are TRBV3-1 and TRBJ2-3; TRBD1 might be the D (6 bases). V was clipped by 4 bases and J by 4 bases, with 18 bases between them. Germline CDR1 and CDR2: LGHDT and YNNKEL (reference sequence). The CDR3 contains 16 residues. This CDR3 reads CASSRMSAGEPDTQYF. Written as DNA, the CDR3 is TGTGCCAGCAGCCGAATGTCGGCAGGGGAGCCAGATACGCAGTATTTT.

The CDR3 DNA sequence: TGTGCCACCGGCCCTGGGCAGAGTTCTGGGAATGAGCAGTTCTTC. Protein: CATGPGQSSGNEQFF. This rearrangement joins TRBV24-1 to TRBJ2-1; D ambiguous. V lost 9 bases, J lost 7 bases, and 21 bases lay in between. The CDR3 is 15 amino acids. The germline CDR1 and CDR2 sequences are KGHDR and SFDVKD.

The V and J genes are TRBV12-3 or TRBV12-4 and TRBJ1-2, with TRBD1 matching 9 bases. The CDR3 covers 13 residues. Germline trimming cut 4 bases from V and 11 bases from J; bases unmatched to any gene: 8. CDR3 residues: CASSSSGTGRYTF. DNA of the CDR3: TGTGCCAGCAGTTCGTCCGGGACAGGGAGGTACACCTTC.

The genes are TRBV4-2 and TRBJ2-2; 7 bases map to TRBD2. CDR1 is LGHNA, CDR2 YNFKEQ, per germline. V shed 2 bases, J shed 7 bases, and the junction held 4 bases outside the gene matches. The CDR3 extends over 14 amino acids. The DNA of the CDR3 is TGTGCCAGCAGCCAATCGGGAGGCCGCGGGGAGCTGTTTTTT. This codes for CASSQSGGRGELFF.

The rearrangement joins TRBV20-1 to TRBJ1-5; tentatively, D is TRBD1 (6 bases). Germline V gives CDR1 DFQATT, CDR2 SNEGSKA (reference sequence). The germline V and J ends were trimmed by 2 bases and 3 bases, with 14 bases remaining between them. This CDR3 is 15 amino acids long. The CDR3 reads CSARPMTGLNQPQHF. For the CDR3, the DNA is TGCAGTGCTAGACCTATGACAGGCCTCAATCAGCCCCAGCATTTT.

This clonotype has just a few counts. The V call is TRBV7-6, the J call TRBJ1-1; no firm D call. Trimming left V 6 bases short and J 8 bases short, with 4 bases between. CDR1 is SGHVS and CDR2 is FNYEAQ in the germline V gene. The CDR3 extends over 9 amino acids. CDR3 loop: CASSPEAFF. As DNA, the CDR3 is TGTGCCAGCAGTCCCGAAGCTTTCTTT.

This clonotype has a handful of counts. The CDR3 is CASRWGAPYEQYF. Here the CDR3 DNA reads TGTGCCAGCAGATGGGGGGCTCCCTACGAGCAGTACTTC. The V gene is TRBV6-2 or TRBV6-3, the J gene TRBJ2-7; tentatively, D is TRBD1 or TRBD2 (6 bases each). V was clipped by 6 bases and J by 2 bases, with 11 bases between them. Germline V gene lookup returns CDR1 MNHEY and CDR2 SVGEGT. The CDR3 totals 13 residues.

This clonotype turned up a few times. The chain combines TRBV12-3 or TRBV12-4 with TRBJ2-1, with 9 bases matching TRBD1. The CDR3 loop spans 14 amino acids. V lost 8 bases to trimming and J lost 6 bases; unmatched junction nucleotides: 8. This CDR3 reads CASGGTGNFNEQFF. CDR3 DNA: TGTGCCAGCGGAGGGACAGGGAATTTCAATGAGCAGTTCTTC.

The sample holds a few counts of this clonotype. CDR3 amino acids: CASSPRPRNEQFF. The DNA for the CDR3 is TGTGCCAGCAGCCCACGGCCAAGGAATGAGCAGTTCTTC. J is TRBJ2-1 and V is TRBV11-3; no firm D call. This CDR3 has 13 residues. Germline loops: CDR1 SGHNT, CDR2 YENEEA. The germline V and J ends were trimmed by 5 bases and 7 bases, with 12 bases remaining between them. The full variable domain, its missing parts supplied by reference TRBV11-3 and TRBJ2-1, is EAGVVQSPRYKIIEKKQPVAFWCNPISGHNTLYWYLQNLGQGPELLIRYENEEAVDDSQLPKDRFSAERLKGVDSTLKIQPAELGDSAVYLCASSPRPRNEQFFGPGTRLTVL.

This clonotype was seen only a few times. This chain connects TRBV20-1 to TRBJ2-1, with 10 bases fitting TRBD2. Trimming took 5 bases from V and 6 from J; bases not matched to a gene: 7. CDR3 length: 14 amino acids. Germline CDR1 is DFQATT and CDR2 is SNEGSKA (reference sequence). The DNA for the CDR3 is TGCAGTGCTCCAACTAGCGGGATGCCCAATGAGCAGTTCTTC. This codes for CSAPTSGMPNEQFF.

This clonotype occurred a few times. The chain has TRBV7-8 and TRBJ2-3; either TRBD1 or TRBD2 may supply D (5 bases each). Germline V lookup: CDR1 SGHVS, CDR2 FQNEAQ. Trimming left V 0 bases short and J 2 bases short, with 15 bases between. The CDR3 runs 17 residues. The chain's CDR3 is CASSLALGGADTDTQYF. The CDR3 bases are TGTGCCAGCAGCTTAGCCCTTGGGGGTGCAGACACAGATACGCAGTATTTT.

There are a few counts of this clonotype. This chain links TRBV7-2 with TRBJ1-2; the match to TRBD1 covers 9 bases. This CDR3 region has 16 residues. J lost 5 bases, V lost 8 bases, and 15 bases had no gene match. Germline CDR1 SGHTA, CDR2 FQGNSA. Written as DNA, the CDR3 is TGTGCCAGCCCTCATAAAGGGACAGGGTCGGATTATGGCTACACCTTC. The encoded protein is CASPHKGTGSDYGYTF. The complete variable domain, with remaining parts taken from reference TRBV7-2 and TRBJ1-2, reads GAGVSQSPSNKVTEKGKDVELRCDPISGHTALYWYRQSLGQGLEFLIYFQGNSAPDKSGLPSDRFSAERTGGSVSTLTIQRTQQEDSAVYLCASPHKGTGSDYGYTFGSGTRLTVV.

The gene calls are TRBV4-3 and TRBJ2-7; D is undetermined. This CDR3 contains 14 residues. V lost 0 bases, J lost 1 base, and 7 bases lay in between. The germline V gene encodes CDR1 LGHNA and CDR2 YSLEER. CDR3 DNA sequence: TGCGCCAGCAGCCAAGAATTACAGTCCTACGAGCAGTACTTC. It yields the protein CASSQELQSYEQYF.

The V and J genes are TRBV6-5 and TRBJ2-7; the D is unclear. There are 15 residues in the CDR3. V was clipped by 6 bases and J by 2 bases, with 17 bases between them. Germline lookup yields CDR1 MNHEY and CDR2 SVGAGI. The CDR3 sequence is CASSPRGSNPYEQYF. DNA for the CDR3: TGTGCCAGCAGCCCTCGCGGTTCCAATCCCTACGAGCAGTACTTC.

In its sample, this clonotype was seen a few times. The CDR3 region is CASSQDGGAPYEQYF. As DNA, the CDR3 is TGCGCCAGCAGCCAAGATGGAGGGGCGCCCTACGAGCAGTACTTC. V usage is TRBV4-1 and J usage is TRBJ2-7, with TRBD2 as a possible D gene (6 bases). Germline lookup yields CDR1 MGHRA and CDR2 YSYEKL. The ends were cut back, 0 bases at V and 2 bases at J, with 11 bases in the middle. CDR3 size: 15 residues.